This T cell receptor (beta chain) stems from a study of T cell clonotyping in hematopoietic cell transplantation. Study-wide points: Few recipient clonotypes overlapped donors; over 95% were de novo at given depth. After transplant, recipient diversity fell while pathologically expanded clonotypes grew through day 180.

The protocol was immunoSEQ multiplex PCR, while the TCRdb copy is restricted to in-frame clones and leaves out a portion. The sample contains a few thousand clones, around 20% of which appear only once. Remarks on this clone: Its matching antigen is unknown.

The J segment lost 5 bases and the V segment lost 4 bases, leaving 5 bases of the junction unmatched. The length of the CDR3 is 12 residues. Germline lookup yields CDR1 SQVTM and CDR2 ANQGSEA. The V gene is TRBV29-1, the J gene TRBJ2-7, with 7 bases matching TRBD1. This receptor was identified in a young adult male patient who had an allogeneic stem cell transplant, so the T cells may come from the graft donor. Some clones in this sample may be carry-over from other donors' samples. The source material was PBMCs, sampled 180 days after allogeneic stem cell transplant. The CDR3 loop is CSVVGGRNEQYF. In nucleotides, the CDR3 is TGCAGCGTTGTAGGGGGCAGGAACGAGCAGTACTTC.